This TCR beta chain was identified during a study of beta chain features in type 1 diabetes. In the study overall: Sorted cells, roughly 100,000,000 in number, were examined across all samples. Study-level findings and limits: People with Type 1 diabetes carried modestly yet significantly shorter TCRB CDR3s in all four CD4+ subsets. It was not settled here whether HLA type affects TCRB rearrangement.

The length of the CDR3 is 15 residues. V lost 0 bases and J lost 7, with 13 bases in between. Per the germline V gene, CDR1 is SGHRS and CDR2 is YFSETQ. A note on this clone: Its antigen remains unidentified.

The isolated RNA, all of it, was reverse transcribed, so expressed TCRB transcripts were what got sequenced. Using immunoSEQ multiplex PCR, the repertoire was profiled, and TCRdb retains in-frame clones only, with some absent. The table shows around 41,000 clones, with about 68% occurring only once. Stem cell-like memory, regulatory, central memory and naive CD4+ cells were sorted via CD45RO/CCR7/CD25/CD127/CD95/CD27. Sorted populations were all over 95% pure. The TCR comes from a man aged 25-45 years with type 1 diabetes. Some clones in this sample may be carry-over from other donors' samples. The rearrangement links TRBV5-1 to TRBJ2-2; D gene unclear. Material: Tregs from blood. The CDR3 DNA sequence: TGCGCCAGCAGCTTGGGAGTTGCGGAAGGCGGGGAGCTGTTTTTT. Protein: CASSLGVAEGGELFF. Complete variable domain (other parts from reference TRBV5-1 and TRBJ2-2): KAGVTQTPRYLIKTRGQQVTLSCSPISGHRSVSWYQQTPGQGLQFLFEYFSETQRNKGNFPGRFSGRQFSNSRSEMNVSTLELGDSALYLCASSLGVAEGGELFFGEGSRLTVL.